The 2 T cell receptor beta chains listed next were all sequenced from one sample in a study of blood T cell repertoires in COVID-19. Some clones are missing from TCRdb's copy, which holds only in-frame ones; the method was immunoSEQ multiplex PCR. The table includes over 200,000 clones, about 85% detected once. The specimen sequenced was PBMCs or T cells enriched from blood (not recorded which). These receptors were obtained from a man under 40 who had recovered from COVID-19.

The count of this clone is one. CDR3 sequence: CATSERAEMNTGELFF. The DNA for the CDR3 is TGTGCCACCAGTGAGAGGGCAGAAATGAACACCGGGGAGCTGTTTTTT. The J gene is TRBJ2-2, the V gene TRBV24-1; perhaps TRBD2 as D (5 bases). There are 16 residues in the CDR3. CDR1 and CDR2 from the germline V gene are KGHDR and SFDVKD. The ends were cut back, 4 bases at V and 1 base at J, with 12 bases in the middle.

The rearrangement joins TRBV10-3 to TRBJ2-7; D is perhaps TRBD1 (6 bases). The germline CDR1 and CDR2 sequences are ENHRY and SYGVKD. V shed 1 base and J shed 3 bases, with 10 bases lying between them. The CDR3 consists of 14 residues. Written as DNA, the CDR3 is TGTGCCATCAGTGAGTTCAGGACAGACTACGAGCAGTACTTC. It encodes CAISEFRTDYEQYF.